The clone carrying this T cell receptor (beta chain) was counted many times. Documented time point: sample taken at primary tumor resection. Whole RNA was taken from tumor, nontumor lung or frozen PBMC; it was then sequenced unsorted. The data originate from a study of spatial heterogeneity in lung cancer. TCRdb analysed the 5' RACE reads with MiXCR anew, one entry per CDR3 protein. The sample includes around 10,000 distinct CDR3 sequences, about 4% of them seen just once. The material was normal lung tissue next to the tumor, obtained at surgery. The clonotype originates from a male donor with early-stage non-small cell lung cancer.

Here the CDR3 DNA reads TGCAGTACCGGTCCTTCTACGAAGAGTACAGATACGCAGTATTTT. This codes for CSTGPSTKSTDTQYF. The chain couples TRBV20-1 to TRBJ2-3; D gene uncertain. This CDR3 spans 15 amino acids. Deletions cut 8 bases from V and 3 bases from J, with 21 bases between. Looked up from germline, CDR1 is DFQATT and CDR2 is SNEGSKA (reference sequence).